This T cell receptor (beta chain) was retrieved from a study of cytomegalovirus exposure and HLA in healthy donors. Looking at the study overall: Prior work identified around 120 million unique TCR beta sequences in 150 million to 200 million T cells.

The PCR made use of 60 Vbeta and 13 Jbeta primers. Some clones are missing from TCRdb's copy, which holds only in-frame ones; the method was immunoSEQ multiplex PCR. This repertoire includes 50,000 or so clones. The CDR3 has 13 amino acids. V dropped 2 bases and J dropped 8 bases, with 12 bases sitting between them. CDR1 and CDR2 (germline): MNHNY, SVGAGI (reference sequence). This TCR came from a woman aged 55-69 years in good health and CMV-seropositive. J is TRBJ1-2 and V is TRBV6-6, with a tentative D call TRBD1 (5 bases). The sequenced sample was PBMCs. The CDR3 sequence is CASSYHQGRGYTF. CDR3 nucleotides: TGTGCCAGCAGTTACCATCAGGGCAGAGGCTACACCTTC.